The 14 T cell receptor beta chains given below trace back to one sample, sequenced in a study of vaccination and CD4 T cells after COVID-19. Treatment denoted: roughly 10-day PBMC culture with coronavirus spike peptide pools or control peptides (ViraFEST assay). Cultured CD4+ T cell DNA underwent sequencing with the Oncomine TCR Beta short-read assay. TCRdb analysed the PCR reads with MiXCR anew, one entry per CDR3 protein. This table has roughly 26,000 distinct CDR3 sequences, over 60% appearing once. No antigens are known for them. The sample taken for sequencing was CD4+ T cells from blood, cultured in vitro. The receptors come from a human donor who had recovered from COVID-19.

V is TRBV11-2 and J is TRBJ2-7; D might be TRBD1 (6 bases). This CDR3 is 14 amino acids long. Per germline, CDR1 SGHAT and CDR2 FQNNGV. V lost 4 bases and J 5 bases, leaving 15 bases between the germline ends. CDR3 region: CASSWTTGGHEQYF. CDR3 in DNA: TGTGCCAGCAGCTGGACGACAGGTGGGCACGAGCAGTACTTC.

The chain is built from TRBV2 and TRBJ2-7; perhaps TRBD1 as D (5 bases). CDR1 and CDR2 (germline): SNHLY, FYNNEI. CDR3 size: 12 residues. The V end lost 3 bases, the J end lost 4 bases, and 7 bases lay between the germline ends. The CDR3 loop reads CASSEGRYEQYF. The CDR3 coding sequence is TGTGCCAGCAGTGAGGGGCGGTACGAGCAGTACTTC.

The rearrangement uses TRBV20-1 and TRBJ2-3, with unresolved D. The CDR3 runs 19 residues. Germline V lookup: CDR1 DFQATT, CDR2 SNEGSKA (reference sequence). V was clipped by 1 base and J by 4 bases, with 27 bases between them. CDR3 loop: CSARGLNLVGTGTSDTQYF. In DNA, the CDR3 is TGCAGTGCTAGAGGCTTGAATTTGGTGGGTACGGGTACGTCAGATACGCAGTATTTT.

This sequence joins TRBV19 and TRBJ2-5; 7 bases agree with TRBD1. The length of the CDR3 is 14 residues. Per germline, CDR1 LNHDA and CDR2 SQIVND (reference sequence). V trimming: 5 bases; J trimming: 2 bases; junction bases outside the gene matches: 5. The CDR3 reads CASSRQTGQETQYF. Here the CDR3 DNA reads TGTGCCAGTAGTCGACAGACAGGGCAAGAGACCCAGTACTTC.

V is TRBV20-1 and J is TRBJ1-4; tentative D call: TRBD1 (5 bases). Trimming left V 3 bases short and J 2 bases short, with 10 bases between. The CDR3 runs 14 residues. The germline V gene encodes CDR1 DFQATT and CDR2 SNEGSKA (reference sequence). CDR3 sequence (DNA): TGCAGTGCTAGCCCGGCAGGGACTAATGAAAAACTGTTTTTT. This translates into CSASPAGTNEKLFF.

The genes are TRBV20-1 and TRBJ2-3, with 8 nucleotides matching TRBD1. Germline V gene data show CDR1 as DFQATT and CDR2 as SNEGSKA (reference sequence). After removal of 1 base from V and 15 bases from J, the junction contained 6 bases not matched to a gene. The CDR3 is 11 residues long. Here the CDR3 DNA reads TGCAGTGCTAGAGTTGGGGACAGGAAATATTTT. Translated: CSARVGDRKYF.

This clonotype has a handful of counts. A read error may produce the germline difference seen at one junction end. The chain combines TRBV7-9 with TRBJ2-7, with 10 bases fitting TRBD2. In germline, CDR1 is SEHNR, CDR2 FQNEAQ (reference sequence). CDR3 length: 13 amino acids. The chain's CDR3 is CASSLAEGTSVYF. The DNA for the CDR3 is TGTGCCAGCAGCCTAGCTGAGGGGACTAGCGTGTACTTC.

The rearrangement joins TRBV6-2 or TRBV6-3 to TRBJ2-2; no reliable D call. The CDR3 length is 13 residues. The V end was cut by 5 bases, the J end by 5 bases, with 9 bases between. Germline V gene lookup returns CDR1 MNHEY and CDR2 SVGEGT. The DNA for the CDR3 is TGTGCCAGCAGTAAAATAGAGACCGGGGAGCTGTTTTTT. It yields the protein CASSKIETGELFF.

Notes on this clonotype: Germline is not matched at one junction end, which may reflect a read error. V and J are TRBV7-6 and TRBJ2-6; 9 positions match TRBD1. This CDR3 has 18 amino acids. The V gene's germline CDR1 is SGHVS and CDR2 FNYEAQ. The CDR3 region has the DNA TGTGCTAGCAGCCCTATAGTCGGGACAGGGAGAGGGGCCAACGTCCTGACTTTC. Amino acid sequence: CASSPIVGTGRGANVLTF.

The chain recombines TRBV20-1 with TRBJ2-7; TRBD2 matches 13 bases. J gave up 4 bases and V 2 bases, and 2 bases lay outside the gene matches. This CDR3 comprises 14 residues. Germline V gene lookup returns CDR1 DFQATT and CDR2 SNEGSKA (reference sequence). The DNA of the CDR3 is TGCAGTGCTAGAACTAGCGGGAGGGCTTACGAGCAGTACTTC. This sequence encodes CSARTSGRAYEQYF.

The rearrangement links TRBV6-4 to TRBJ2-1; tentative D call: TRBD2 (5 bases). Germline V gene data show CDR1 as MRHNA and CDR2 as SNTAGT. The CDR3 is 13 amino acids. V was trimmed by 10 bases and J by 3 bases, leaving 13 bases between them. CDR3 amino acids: CANPGLFYNEQFF. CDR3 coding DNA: TGTGCCAACCCTGGACTTTTCTACAATGAGCAGTTCTTC.

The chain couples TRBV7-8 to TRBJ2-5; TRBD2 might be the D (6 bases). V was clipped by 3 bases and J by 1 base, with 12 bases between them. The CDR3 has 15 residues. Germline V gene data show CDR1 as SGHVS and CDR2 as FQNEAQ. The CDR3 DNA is TGTGCCAGCAGCTTGTCCGGGACTCGCCAAGAGACCCAGTACTTC. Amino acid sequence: CASSLSGTRQETQYF. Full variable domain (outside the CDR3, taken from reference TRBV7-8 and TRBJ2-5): GAGVSQSPRYKVAKRGQDVALRCDPISGHVSLFWYQQALGQGPEFLTYFQNEAQLDKSGLPSDRFFAERPEGSVSTLKIQRTQQEDSAVYLCASSLSGTRQETQYFGPGTRLLVL.

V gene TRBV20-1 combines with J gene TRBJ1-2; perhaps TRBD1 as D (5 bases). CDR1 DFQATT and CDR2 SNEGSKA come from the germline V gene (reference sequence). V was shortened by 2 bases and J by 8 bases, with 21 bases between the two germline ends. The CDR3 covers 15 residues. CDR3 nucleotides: TGCAGTGCTAGAAGGCAGGGACGGGGTATAGGCGGCTACACCTTC. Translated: CSARRQGRGIGGYTF.

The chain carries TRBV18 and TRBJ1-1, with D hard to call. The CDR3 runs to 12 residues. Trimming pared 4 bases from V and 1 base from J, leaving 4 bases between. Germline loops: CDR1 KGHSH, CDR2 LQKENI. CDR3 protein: CASSLGNTEAFF. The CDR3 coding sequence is TGTGCCAGCTCACTGGGGAACACTGAAGCTTTCTTT. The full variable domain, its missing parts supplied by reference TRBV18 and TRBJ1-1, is NAGVMQNPRHLVRRRGQEARLRCSPMKGHSHVYWYRQLPEEGLKFMVYLQKENIIDESGMPKERFSAEFPKEGPSILRIQQVVRGDSAAYFCASSLGNTEAFFGQGTRLTVV.